This T cell receptor beta chain was found in a study of T-cell reconstitution after alpha-beta-depleted transplantation in children. The library targeted TCRbeta and was prepared with unique molecular identifiers. TCRdb independently ran MiXCR on the PCR reads; one entry per CDR3 protein. This table has 350,000 to 500,000 distinct CDR3 sequences, around 46% appearing once. V lost 0 bases to trimming and J lost 4 bases, with 15 bases between them. This CDR3 has 16 residues. Germline loops: CDR1 SGDLS, CDR2 YYNGEE. Worth noting for this clonotype: Antigen unknown.

Overall study results and limits: T-cell counts and diversity at one year following transplant were attributed mainly to newly produced T cells. Several patients had high TCRbeta diversity at day 60; it came from surviving recipient T cells and thymic progenitors. Several hundred graft clones that had expanded were reportedly the source of alpha-beta T cells about two months after transplant.

Sequencing was performed on PBMCs, taken before TCRalphabeta/CD19-depleted stem cell transplant. This chain connects TRBV9 to TRBJ2-3; D perhaps matches TRBD2 (7 bases). The origin of this receptor is a girl aged 2 to 9 with aplastic anemia, due to receive a stem cell transplant. The CDR3 nucleotides read TGTGCCAGCAGCGTAGGCCGCGGGGGCGGCGCAGATACGCAGTATTTT. Protein product: CASSVGRGGGADTQYF.